This T cell receptor beta chain was identified in a study of CD8 T cells in ankylosing spondylitis. The germline gives CDR1 ENHRY, CDR2 SYGVKD. Trimming cost V 8 bases and J 0 bases; bases outside gene matches: 1. This CDR3 has 14 residues. About this clonotype itself: The antigen is unknown.

TCRdb called the 5' RACE reads again in MiXCR, with one record for every CDR3 protein. The sample includes some 840,000 distinct CDR3 sequences, roughly 12% of them seen just once. The study, taken as a whole, reports: Typical of ankylosing spondylitis blood, it appeared, was a TCR beta motif of eight highly homologous variants.

The chain is built from TRBV10-3 and TRBJ2-3; TRBD2 aligns across 11 bases. Material for sequencing was blood, either unsorted or a sorted T cell fraction (not recorded which). The TCR originated in a male donor with ankylosing spondylitis. The CDR3 DNA is TGTGCCATCCGGACTAGCGGGAGCACAGATACGCAGTATTTT. It translates to CAIRTSGSTDTQYF.